The rows below give T cell receptor beta chains drawn from one sample of a study of T-cell memory formation after mild COVID-19. TCRdb redid the calling of the 5' RACE reads with MiXCR, one entry per CDR3 protein. The sample includes just under 350,000 distinct CDR3 sequences, 10% to 15% of them seen just once. The sample was PBMCs or a T cell subset sorted from them (not recorded which). Source of these receptors: a man younger than 35 who had mild COVID-19 (a few samples of this study predate the infection). Cell type and time point are not known. CDR3s include the opening cysteine and the closing phenylalanine or tryptophan. The order of the fields is J gene, D gene, V gene, clone size, CDR3 DNA, CDR3 protein. The D gene is left open where the match is weak. The size field is filled for only some rows; it gives once, few, many or a size class.

j_gene: TRBJ2-3; d_gene: NA; v_gene: TRBV3-1; abundance: few; CDR3nt: TGTGCCAGCAGCCAAAGCAGGGAAGGAGATACGCAGTATTTT; CDR3aa: CASSQSREGDTQYF
j_gene: TRBJ2-3; d_gene: TRBD2; v_gene: TRBV27; abundance: few; CDR3nt: TGTGCCAGCAGTCCGGGACTAGCCCCGGATACGCAGTATTTT; CDR3aa: CASSPGLAPDTQYF
j_gene: TRBJ1-6; d_gene: NA; v_gene: TRBV3-1; abundance: NA; CDR3nt: TGTGCCAGCAGCGGGGATACGGCGTCCTATAATTCACCCCTCCACTTT; CDR3aa: CASSGDTASYNSPLHF
j_gene: TRBJ2-7; d_gene: TRBD1; v_gene: TRBV20-1; abundance: NA; CDR3nt: TGCAGTGCCGAGGACAGGGGGGAAGACGAGCAGTACTTC; CDR3aa: CSAEDRGEDEQYF
j_gene: TRBJ1-6; d_gene: TRBD1; v_gene: TRBV5-1; abundance: few; CDR3nt: TGCGCCAGCAGCCTGGACAGGGTTGAAAATAATTCACCCCTCCACTTT; CDR3aa: CASSLDRVENNSPLHF
j_gene: TRBJ2-3; d_gene: NA; v_gene: TRBV6-1; abundance: NA; CDR3nt: TGTGCCAGCAGTGTACTCAGGGTCACGCAGTATTTT; CDR3aa: CASSVLRVTQYF
j_gene: TRBJ1-2; d_gene: NA; v_gene: TRBV6-1; abundance: few; CDR3nt: TGTGCCAGCAGTGATAGGGCCAAGGGCGACAACGGCTACACCTTC; CDR3aa: CASSDRAKGDNGYTF
j_gene: TRBJ2-1; d_gene: TRBD2; v_gene: TRBV9; abundance: few; CDR3nt: TGTGCCAGCAGCCCACCTAGCGGGGGCAGCTCCTACAATGAGCAGTTCTTC; CDR3aa: CASSPPSGGSSYNEQFF
j_gene: TRBJ2-1; d_gene: TRBD2; v_gene: TRBV4-3; abundance: few; CDR3nt: TGCGCCAGCAGTCCTCCCGTGGTCGGCGGGGGGGCCGTGGATGAGCAGTTCTTC; CDR3aa: CASSPPVVGGGAVDEQFF
j_gene: TRBJ2-3; d_gene: NA; v_gene: TRBV6-1; abundance: few; CDR3nt: TGTGCCAGCAGTGAAGCGCTAGGGGACGATACGCAGTATTTT; CDR3aa: CASSEALGDDTQYF
j_gene: TRBJ2-3; d_gene: TRBD2; v_gene: TRBV9; abundance: many; CDR3nt: TGTGCCAGCAGCGAGGGACAAGCGGGGGGAACAGATACGCAGTATTTT; CDR3aa: CASSEGQAGGTDTQYF
j_gene: TRBJ1-1; d_gene: NA; v_gene: TRBV12-5; abundance: NA; CDR3nt: TGTGCTAGTGGTCCCGACAGGAACACTGAAGCTTTCTTT; CDR3aa: CASGPDRNTEAFF
j_gene: TRBJ2-1; d_gene: NA; v_gene: TRBV7-6; abundance: many; CDR3nt: TGTGCCAGCAGCTCACTAGCGACAGGGGAGCAGTTCTTC; CDR3aa: CASSSLATGEQFF
j_gene: TRBJ2-3; d_gene: NA; v_gene: TRBV6-5; abundance: many; CDR3nt: TGTGCCAGCAGTTACTCGATGGCAGACCTCACAGATACGCAGTATTTT; CDR3aa: CASSYSMADLTDTQYF
j_gene: TRBJ2-4; d_gene: TRBD1; v_gene: TRBV28; abundance: many; CDR3nt: TGTGCCAGCAGACAGGGGGCGCGTGTAACCAAAAACATTCAGTACTTC; CDR3aa: CASRQGARVTKNIQYF